The entry below gives a single T cell receptor beta chain sequence along with its context. Its antigen is still unknown. The germline gene is not matched at one end of the junction; a read error may be the cause. Three rounds of nested PCR, following a modified ARM-PCR protocol, produced the TCRbeta library. TCRdb passed the multiplex PCR reads through MiXCR, listing each CDR3 protein once. The data contain tens of thousands of distinct CDR3 sequences, about 80% of them singletons. No cell sorting was done before RNA was extracted from the tissue. Distant lung tissue was collected more than 3 cm away from the tumor edge. This sample is drawn from a study of tumor and adjacent non-tumor tissue in lung cancer. General observations from the study: Compared with tumor, normal lung showed significantly lower TCR diversity.

CDR3 length: 11 residues. The germline V gene encodes CDR1 MNHEY and CDR2 SVGEGT. The chain joins TRBV6-2 or TRBV6-3 to TRBJ2-1; D not certain. The source is a woman between 55 and 75 years old with non-small cell lung cancer. Sample: distant non-tumor lung tissue. Written as DNA, the CDR3 is TGTGGCAGCAGCCCTGCCAATGTGCAGTTCTTC. Encoded protein: CGSSPANVQFF.